This TCR beta chain was sequenced during a study of cytomegalovirus exposure and HLA in healthy donors (dated by TCRdb to 2017 to 2019). Notes on the research overall: An earlier analysis of some 550 of the donors reported 250 to 300 Gb of sequence data and roughly 110 million unique TCR beta sequences from around 200 million T cells. An early release covering roughly 640 HLA-typed donors comprised approximately 300 gigabases of sequencing data and around 86 million unique TCR sequences. The genetic ancestry cluster associated with self-reported Caucasian donors included roughly four fifths of the approximately 410 genotyped donors. The study aimed to test whether cataloging public T cell receptors could reveal signatures of past pathogen exposure. The study used immunosequencing to profile the T cell repertoires of approximately 640 subjects and linked those repertoires to cytomegalovirus serostatus. Along with the roughly 670-subject first cohort, a separate validation cohort of over a hundred different subjects was used. To predict cytomegalovirus infection status, the study brought together high-throughput TCR immunosequencing, statistical association of individual TCRs with disease status, and machine learning. A later analysis re-analyzed previously published TCR beta repertoires from about 600 donors and added high-resolution HLA genotyping to study TCR occurrence patterns. The later analysis used no new phenotypic data to find candidate immune exposures, relying instead on TCR beta sequences and their occurrence across donors. In an earlier analysis of 587 of the donors, high-throughput TCR beta sequencing was used to judge whether each TCR beta V gene segment behaved as functional or pseudogenic. Donor age, sex, ethnicity and CMV serostatus were collected together with the repertoire data. A later genetic analysis took genome-wide SNP genotypes for about 55% of the 666 donors and used that subset as a discovery cohort. Every repertoire in the discovery cohort had been generated on one and the same sequencing platform. HLA typing included class I and class II loci at four-digit resolution. The number of typed donors differed by locus: about 629-640 for A, B, C, DRB1 and DQB1; 500 to 550 for DQA1; 606 for DPA1; and roughly 470 for DPB1. Because of strong linkage in the cohort, 4 to 6 DR-DQ haplotypes were treated as single units for association and clustering. Among around 400 genotyped donors of the cohort, an average of around 250,000 unique TCR beta nucleotide sequences was sequenced per donor, of which 15% to 20% were non-productive.

In its sample, this clone was seen a few times. Its antigen target is currently unknown. Qualities for individual bases were not recorded, and no much larger clone is one base off. The cohort comprised some 730 healthy bone marrow donors. All cohort members were sampled while nominally healthy, although unrecorded immune exposures were likely present. The donor was CMV seropositive and was included in the group of 250 to 350 seropositive cohort members. Each donor provided a peripheral blood sample, and peripheral blood mononuclear cells were used for TCR beta sequencing. The Qiagen DNeasy Blood Extraction Kit was used to extract genomic DNA from the blood cell samples. Libraries were built with the immunoSEQ multiplex PCR assay. The multiplex PCR relied on a mix of 60 forward primers for TCR Vbeta segments and 13 reverse primers for TCR Jbeta segments. The CDR3 region of rearranged TCR beta genes was amplified from genomic DNA with a multiplex PCR assay. The Illumina HiSeq System was used to sequence the amplified TCR beta libraries as 87-base-pair reads. The authors' analysis ran thus. A later analysis tallied around 87 million unique TCR beta chains across the 666 repertoires, and approximately 11 million of those chains were shared by two or more donors. To remove PCR and sequencing errors, raw reads were error-corrected and collapsed into unique sequences using a nearest-neighbor algorithm that merged closely related sequences. CDR3 sequences were aligned to IMGT reference sequences to assign V, D and J gene segments. For a sequence to be retained, at least a six-nucleotide match to both a V gene segment and a J gene segment was required. Rearrangements were called productive when the CDR3 lacked stop codons and stayed in frame with V and J; all others were non-productive. CDR3 was defined by IMGT convention, running from the second conserved V-encoded cysteine to the conserved J-encoded phenylalanine. Sequences without an unambiguous match to a single V gene segment were excluded from the earlier analysis of about 630 of the donors. An earlier analysis of just under 600 of the donors called V segments functional above 56.7% productive rearrangements and segregating when the between-donor standard deviation exceeded 5%. A statistical classification framework was built to diagnose cytomegalovirus status from the catalog of TCR beta chain sequences. In a later analysis, V and J genes were assigned by comparing TCR nucleotide sequences against IMGT/GENE-DB human TR gene sequences. Using the TCRdist pipeline, a later analysis assigned CDR3 sequences along with most-parsimonious VDJ recombination scenarios. A later analysis defined each TCR beta chain by its CDR3 amino acid sequence plus V-gene family, and excluded reads lacking a unique V-gene family. As a way to deal with suspected cross-contamination and a sequencing artifact, a later analysis dropped 592 nucleotide sequences that were highly shared and had low generation probability. In a later analysis, a clonal expansion index was calculated for each public chain from normalized within-repertoire ranks of inferred template counts. In a later analysis, generation probabilities were computed using a VDJ recombination model fitted to out-of-frame rearrangements, and the results were checked against IGoR. Hypergeometric tests were used in a later analysis to score TCR-TCR, TCR-HLA and TCR-CMV co-occurrence, with a repertoire-size bias correction applied to the TCR pairs. A later analysis estimated false discovery rates by permuting HLA or CMV assignments 20 times. A later analysis grouped co-occurring TCRs with DBSCAN, adding TCRdist sequence similarity when clustering within HLA-allele-positive subsets. Co-occurrence clustering excluded repertoires with fewer than 30,000 or more than 120,000 public chains, plus five with anomalous nucleotide sharing. TCRdb stores this immuneACCESS table with in-frame sequences only. Part of the clones is absent; in the studies checked, under half of the shortfall reflects unresolved V genes, and no reason is known for the rest. V, J and clone size reflect that table, while D and trimming were determined from the DNA. For this sample there are 95,000 to 150,000 clones; 6.5% to 9.5% appear just once. The ten largest clones add up to about 6% of the sample.

CDR1 and CDR2 are drawn from the germline V gene (reference sequence): SGHNT, YYREEE. V has 4 bases trimmed and J has 4 bases trimmed; junction bases matching no gene number 6. Its CDR3 holds 15 amino acids, cysteine through phenylalanine. Only the CDR3 portion is preserved as DNA: 45 bases, with reading frame beginning at the first base. The paper as a whole reports these results and caveats: It was suggested by the authors that the approach could potentially be generalized to other disease states and immunological phenotypes. Roughly 15 rarely observed V segments, including chromosome 9 orphons, were excluded from the earlier analysis of about 610 of the donors because counts were too low. At a false discovery rate of 0.05, a later analysis linked around 17,000 TCR beta sequences to specific HLA alleles. According to a later analysis, most CMV-associated TCR beta chains appeared to be HLA-restricted, and the HLA associations seemed to be driven largely by CMV exposure. While some public TCRs were present in many individuals, most TCR sequences turned up only very rarely across donors. Compared with the roughly 700-donor mean, donors in an Asian-associated ancestry cluster had fewer N-insertions in productive TCRs, according to a later genetic analysis. According to a later analysis, parvovirus B19, influenza, CMV and Epstein-Barr virus appeared linked to several top co-occurrence clusters. Some IMGT-functional V segments, including TRBV6-2 and TRBV6-3, could not be told apart with the 87-base-pair reads, so those segments were excluded. In a later analysis, HLA-associated TCR beta chains showed more clonal expansion and lower generation probabilities than non-associated chains that were equally common. In an earlier analysis of under 600 of the donors, most TCR beta V segments were observed in productive rearrangements about 87% or about 30% of the time, broadly matching IMGT annotations. Because HLA typing was unavailable for some donors at each locus, only the typed subset was used in association tests. V-gene and J-gene trimming of TCR beta chains was associated with a missense DCLRE1C variant in a later genetic analysis, and the association was replicated in an independent cohort. A further reported finding was that TCR beta sequences accurately predicted the HLA-A and HLA-B alleles for most subjects in the first cohort. Three of the identified cytomegalovirus-associated TCR beta chains were confirmed in vitro to be specific for cytomegalovirus antigens. Presence/absence analyses assumed roughly uniform sequencing depth across donors, an assumption that may not hold. A group of highly shared sequence variants was considered likely to be a technical artifact of the sequencing pipeline. In a later analysis, the rate of TCR association differed among HLA loci, with DRB1 alleles having the most associated TCRs and HLA-C alleles having the fewest. When HLA alleles, especially DR and DQ, strongly co-occurred, TCR associations were difficult to assign to individual alleles. The study listed approximately 150 TCR beta chains as associated with cytomegalovirus. The classifier was reported to diagnose cytomegalovirus status with high specificity and sensitivity in both the original cohort and the validation cohort. Linkage disequilibrium might explain the correlated functional status among segregating V segments, but an unknown experimental factor could not be excluded. Immune exposure information for the cohort was limited to CMV serostatus. This cohort had only TCR beta chains sequenced, and the lack of alpha or paired-chain data limited which features could be detected.

Sequencing was carried out using PBMCs. This clonotype originated in a middle-aged woman in good health and CMV-seropositive. The rearranged chain carries TRBV5-4 and TRBJ1-2, and 11 junction bases match TRBD1. The nucleotide sequence reads as follows: TGTGCCAGCAGCCTGCGGACAGGGGGCGCCTATGGCTACACCTTC. Its protein is CASSLRTGGAYGYTF.